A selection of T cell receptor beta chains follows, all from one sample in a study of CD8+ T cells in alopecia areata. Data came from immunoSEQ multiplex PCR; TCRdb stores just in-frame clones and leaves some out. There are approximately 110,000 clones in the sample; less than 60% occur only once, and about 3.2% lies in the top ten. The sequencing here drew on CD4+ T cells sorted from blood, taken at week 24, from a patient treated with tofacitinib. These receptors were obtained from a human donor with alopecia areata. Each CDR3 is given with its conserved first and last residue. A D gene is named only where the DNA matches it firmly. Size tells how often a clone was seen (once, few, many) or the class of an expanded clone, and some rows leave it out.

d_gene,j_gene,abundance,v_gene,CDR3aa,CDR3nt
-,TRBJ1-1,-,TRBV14,CASSQYRGTEAFF,TGTGCCAGCAGCCAATACCGGGGCACTGAAGCTTTCTTT
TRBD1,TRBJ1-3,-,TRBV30,CAFNRGAGNTIYF,TGTGCCTTTAACAGGGGGGCTGGAAACACCATATATTTT
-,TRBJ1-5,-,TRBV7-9,CASSLVGRGGISNQPQHF,TGTGCCAGCAGCTTAGTGGGGCGAGGCGGGATTAGCAATCAGCCCCAGCATTTT
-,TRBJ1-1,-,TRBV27,CASLGNTEAFF,TGTGCCAGCTTGGGGAACACTGAAGCTTTCTTT
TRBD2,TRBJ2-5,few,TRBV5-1,CASSSGLAGVPGAQYF,TGCGCCAGCAGTTCCGGACTAGCGGGGGTCCCGGGGGCCCAGTACTTC
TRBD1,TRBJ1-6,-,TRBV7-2,CASSPGTGMGSPLHF,TGTGCCAGCAGCCCCGGGACAGGGATGGGTTCACCCCTCCACTTT
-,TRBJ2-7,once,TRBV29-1,CSARSRGVYEQYF,TGCAGCGCCCGGTCCCGGGGCGTGTACGAGCAGTACTTC
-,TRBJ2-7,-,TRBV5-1,CASSWGPGGAEEQYF,TGCGCCAGCAGCTGGGGACCAGGGGGGGCTGAAGAGCAGTACTTC
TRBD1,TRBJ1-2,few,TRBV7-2,CASRFTGDYGYTF,TGTGCCAGCAGGTTTACAGGGGACTATGGCTACACCTTC
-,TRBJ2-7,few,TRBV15,CATSRQRSLEQYF,TGTGCCACCAGCAGACAAAGGAGTCTGGAGCAGTACTTC
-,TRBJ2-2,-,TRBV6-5,CASSYWAGDTGELFF,TGTGCCAGCAGTTACTGGGCAGGGGACACCGGGGAGCTGTTTTTT
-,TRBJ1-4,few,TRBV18,CASSPTRDEKLFF,TGTGCCAGCTCACCAACGAGGGATGAAAAACTGTTTTTT
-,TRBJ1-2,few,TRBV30,CAWTPLNYGYTF,TGTGCCTGGACGCCTCTTAACTATGGCTACACCTTC
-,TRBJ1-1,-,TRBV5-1,CASSLGGNTEAFF,TGCGCCAGCAGCTTAGGGGGGAACACTGAAGCTTTCTTT
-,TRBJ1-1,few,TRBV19,CASNRGLNTEAFF,TGTGCCAGTAACCGGGGGCTGAACACTGAAGCTTTCTTT
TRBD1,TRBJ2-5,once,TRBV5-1,CTSSLMDRSQETQYF,TGCACCAGCAGCTTGATGGACAGGAGTCAAGAGACCCAGTACTTC
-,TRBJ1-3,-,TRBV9,CASSVEVMASGNTIYF,TGTGCCAGCAGCGTAGAAGTGATGGCCTCTGGAAACACCATATATTTT
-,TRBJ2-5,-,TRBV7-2,CASSLQGGQETQYF,TGTGCCAGCAGCTTACAGGGCGGGCAAGAGACCCAGTACTTC
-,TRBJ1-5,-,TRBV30,CAWAGSRNQPQHF,TGTGCCTGGGCCGGGTCCCGCAATCAGCCCCAGCATTTT
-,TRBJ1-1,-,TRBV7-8,CASSLGQTNTEAFF,TGTGCCAGCAGCTTAGGACAAACGAACACTGAAGCTTTCTTT
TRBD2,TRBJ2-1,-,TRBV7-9,CASSSSGGARNEQFF,TGTGCCAGCAGCTCTAGCGGGGGGGCGCGGAATGAGCAGTTCTTC
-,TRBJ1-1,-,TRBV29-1,CSVEKRMNTEAFF,TGCAGCGTTGAAAAGAGAATGAACACTGAAGCTTTCTTT
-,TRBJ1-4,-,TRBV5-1,CASSLASSSATVGEKLFF,TGCGCCAGCAGCTTAGCATCCTCTTCAGCGACCGTGGGTGAAAAACTGTTTTTT
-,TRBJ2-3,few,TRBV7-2,CASSLDGVRTDTQYF,TGTGCCAGCAGCTTAGACGGGGTCCGCACAGATACGCAGTATTTT
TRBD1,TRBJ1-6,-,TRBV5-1,CASSAPGQGDSPLHF,TGCGCCAGCAGCGCCCCGGGACAGGGGGACTCACCCCTCCACTTT